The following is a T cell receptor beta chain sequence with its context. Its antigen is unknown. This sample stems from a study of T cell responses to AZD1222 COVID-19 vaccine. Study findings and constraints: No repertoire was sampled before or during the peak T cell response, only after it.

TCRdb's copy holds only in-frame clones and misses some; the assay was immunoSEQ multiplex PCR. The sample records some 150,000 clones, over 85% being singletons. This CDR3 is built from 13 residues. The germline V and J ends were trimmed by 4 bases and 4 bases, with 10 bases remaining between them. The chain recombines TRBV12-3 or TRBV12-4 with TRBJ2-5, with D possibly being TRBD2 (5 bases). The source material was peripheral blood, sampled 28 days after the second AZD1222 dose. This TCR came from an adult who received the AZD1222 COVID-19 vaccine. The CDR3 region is CASSSGVSETQYF. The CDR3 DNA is TGTGCCAGCAGTTCCGGGGTCTCAGAGACCCAGTACTTC.